The clone carrying this T cell receptor beta chain was counted a few times. The data were taken from a study of blood T cells in healthy people across ages. The J segment lost 5 bases and the V segment lost 5 bases, leaving 7 bases of the junction unmatched. The CDR3 is 15 residues long. For the second PCR, which ran for about 7 to 11 cycles, a sample-barcoded 5' primer and a J-beta primer mix were used. TCRdb fed the 5' RACE reads into MiXCR, producing one record per CDR3 protein. The sample contains hundreds of thousands of distinct CDR3 sequences, 20% to 25% of which appear only once. Donation came from healthy Caucasian individuals in Russia who were aged about 6 to 100. The same data also contributed to another study, on T cells of mothers and their children. As that report states: Each mother gave over 8.5 million TCR beta CDR3 reads; each child, some 3 million.

Specimen: blood. This receptor was identified in a boy between 5 and 17 years old in good health. The chain combines TRBV12-3 or TRBV12-4 with TRBJ2-7, with 12 bases lining up with TRBD2. The chain's CDR3 is CASSPWTSGTHEQYF. CDR3 in DNA: TGTGCCAGCAGTCCTTGGACTAGCGGGACCCACGAGCAGTACTTC.